This T cell receptor (beta chain) originates from a study of cytomegalovirus exposure and HLA in healthy donors. Study results and limitations: By HLA locus, TCR association rates varied in a later analysis, with DRB1 showing the most and HLA-C the fewest.

PCR was performed using 60 Vbeta and 13 Jbeta primers. Generated by immunoSEQ multiplex PCR, the TCRdb table keeps only in-frame clones and is missing some. The table shows roughly 200,000 clones, with 85% occurring only once. A word on this clone: Its antigen is as yet unknown.

This CDR3 has 15 residues. In germline, CDR1 is ENHRY, CDR2 SYGVKD. With 3 bases removed from V and 4 bases from J, the gap between germline ends came to 13 bases. This receptor was taken from a woman aged 45-65 years in good health and CMV-seronegative. Sequencing was carried out using PBMCs. The chain links TRBV10-3 to TRBJ1-5; a weak D match, TRBD1 (6 bases). CDR3: CAISEGGVGNQPQHF. The CDR3 DNA is TGTGCCATCAGTGAAGGGGGTGTGGGAAATCAGCCCCAGCATTTT.